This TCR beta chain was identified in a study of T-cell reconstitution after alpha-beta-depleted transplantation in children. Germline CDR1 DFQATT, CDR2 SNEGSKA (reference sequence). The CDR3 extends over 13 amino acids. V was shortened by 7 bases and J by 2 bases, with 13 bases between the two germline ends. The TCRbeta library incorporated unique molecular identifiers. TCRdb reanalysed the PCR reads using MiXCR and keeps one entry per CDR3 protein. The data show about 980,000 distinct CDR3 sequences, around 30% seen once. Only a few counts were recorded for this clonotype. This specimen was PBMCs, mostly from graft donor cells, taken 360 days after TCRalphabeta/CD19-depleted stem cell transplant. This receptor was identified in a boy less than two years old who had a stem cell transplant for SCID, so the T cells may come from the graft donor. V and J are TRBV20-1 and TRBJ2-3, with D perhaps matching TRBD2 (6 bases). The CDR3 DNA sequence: TGCAGTGTGGTTCGGGAGTTCACAGATACGCAGTATTTT. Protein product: CSVVREFTDTQYF.